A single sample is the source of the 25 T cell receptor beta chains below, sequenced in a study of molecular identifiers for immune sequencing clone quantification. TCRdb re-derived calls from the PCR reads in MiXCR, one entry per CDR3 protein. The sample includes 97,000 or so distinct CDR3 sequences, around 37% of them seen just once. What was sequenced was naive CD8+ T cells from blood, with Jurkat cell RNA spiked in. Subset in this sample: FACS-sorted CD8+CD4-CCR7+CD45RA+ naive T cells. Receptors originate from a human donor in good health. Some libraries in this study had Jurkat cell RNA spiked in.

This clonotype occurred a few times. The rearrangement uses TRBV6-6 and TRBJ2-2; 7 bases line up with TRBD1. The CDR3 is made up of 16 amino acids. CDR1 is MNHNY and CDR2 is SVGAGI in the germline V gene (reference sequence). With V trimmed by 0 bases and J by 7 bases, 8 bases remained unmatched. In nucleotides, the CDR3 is TGTGCCAGCAGTTACTCGACAGGGTATGGAGGCGGGGAGCTGTTTTTT. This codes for CASSYSTGYGGGELFF.

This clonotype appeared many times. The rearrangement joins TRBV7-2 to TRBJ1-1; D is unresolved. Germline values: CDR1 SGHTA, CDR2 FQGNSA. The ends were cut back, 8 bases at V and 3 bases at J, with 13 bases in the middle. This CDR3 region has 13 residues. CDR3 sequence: CASPSWEDTEAFF. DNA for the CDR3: TGTGCCAGCCCCTCCTGGGAGGACACTGAAGCTTTCTTT. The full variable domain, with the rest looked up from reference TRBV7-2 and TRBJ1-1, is GAGVSQSPSNKVTEKGKDVELRCDPISGHTALYWYRQSLGQGLEFLIYFQGNSAPDKSGLPSDRFSAERTGGSVSTLTIQRTQQEDSAVYLCASPSWEDTEAFFGQGTRLTVV.

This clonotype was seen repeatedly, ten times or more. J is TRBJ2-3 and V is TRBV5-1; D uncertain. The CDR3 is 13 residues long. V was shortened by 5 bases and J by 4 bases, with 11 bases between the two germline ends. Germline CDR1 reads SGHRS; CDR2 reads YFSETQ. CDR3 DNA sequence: TGCGCCAGCAGGGAGACAAACGCAGATACGCAGTATTTT. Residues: CASRETNADTQYF. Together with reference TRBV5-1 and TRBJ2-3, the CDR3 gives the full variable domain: KAGVTQTPRYLIKTRGQQVTLSCSPISGHRSVSWYQQTPGQGLQFLFEYFSETQRNKGNFPGRFSGRQFSNSRSEMNVSTLELGDSALYLCASRETNADTQYFGPGTRLTVL.

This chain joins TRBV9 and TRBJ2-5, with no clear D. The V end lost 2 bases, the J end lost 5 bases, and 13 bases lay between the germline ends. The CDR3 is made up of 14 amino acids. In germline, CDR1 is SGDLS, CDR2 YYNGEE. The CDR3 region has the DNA TGTGCCAGCAGCGTGGGTAGAGGTACGGAGACCCAGTACTTC. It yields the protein CASSVGRGTETQYF.

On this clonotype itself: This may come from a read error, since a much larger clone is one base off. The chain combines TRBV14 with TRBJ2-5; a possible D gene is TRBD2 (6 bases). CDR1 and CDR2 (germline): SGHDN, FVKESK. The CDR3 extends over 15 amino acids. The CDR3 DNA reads TGTGCCAGCAGTACCAGAGGCGGGGTGAGGGTGACCCCGTACTTC. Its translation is CASSTRGGVRVTPYF.

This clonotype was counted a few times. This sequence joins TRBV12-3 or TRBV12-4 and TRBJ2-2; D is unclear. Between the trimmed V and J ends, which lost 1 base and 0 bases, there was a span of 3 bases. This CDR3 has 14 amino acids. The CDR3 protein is CASSLGSNTGELFF. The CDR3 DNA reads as TGTGCCAGCAGTTTAGGTTCGAACACCGGGGAGCTGTTTTTT.

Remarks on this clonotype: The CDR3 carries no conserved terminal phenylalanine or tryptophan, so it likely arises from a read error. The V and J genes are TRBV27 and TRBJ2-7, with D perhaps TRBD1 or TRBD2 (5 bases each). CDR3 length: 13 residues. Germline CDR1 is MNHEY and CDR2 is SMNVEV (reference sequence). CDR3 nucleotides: TGTGCCAGCCGTAGGGGACCCTCCCACGAGCAGTACTAC. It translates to CASRRGPSHEQYY.

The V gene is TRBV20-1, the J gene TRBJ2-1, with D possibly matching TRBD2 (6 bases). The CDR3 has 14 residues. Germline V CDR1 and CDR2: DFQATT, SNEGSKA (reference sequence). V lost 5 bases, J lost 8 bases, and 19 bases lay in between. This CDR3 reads CSALGGLDLYEQFF. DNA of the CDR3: TGCAGTGCTCTGGGAGGATTGGATCTATATGAGCAGTTCTTC.

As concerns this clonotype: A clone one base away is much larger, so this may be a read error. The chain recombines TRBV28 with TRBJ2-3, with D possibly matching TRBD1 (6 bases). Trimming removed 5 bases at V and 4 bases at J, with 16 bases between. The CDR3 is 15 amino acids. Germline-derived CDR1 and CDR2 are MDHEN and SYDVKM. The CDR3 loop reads CASSLGGPGADTQYF. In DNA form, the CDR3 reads TGTGCCAGCAGTCTCGGCGGTCCAGGGGCAGATACGCAGTATTTT.

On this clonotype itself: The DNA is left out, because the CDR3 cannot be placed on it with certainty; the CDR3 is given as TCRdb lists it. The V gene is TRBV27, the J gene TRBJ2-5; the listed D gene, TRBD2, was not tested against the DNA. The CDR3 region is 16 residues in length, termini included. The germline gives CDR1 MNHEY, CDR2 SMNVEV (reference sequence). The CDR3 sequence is CASSSSVAGASETQYF.

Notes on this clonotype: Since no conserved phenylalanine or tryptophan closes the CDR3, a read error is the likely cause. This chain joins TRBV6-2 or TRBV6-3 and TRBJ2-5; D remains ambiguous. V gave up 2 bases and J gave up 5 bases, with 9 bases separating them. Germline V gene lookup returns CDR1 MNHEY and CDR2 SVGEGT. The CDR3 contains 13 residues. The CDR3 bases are TGTGCCAGCAGTTACGGCCCGGAGGAGACCCAGTACTAC. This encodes CASSYGPEETQYY.

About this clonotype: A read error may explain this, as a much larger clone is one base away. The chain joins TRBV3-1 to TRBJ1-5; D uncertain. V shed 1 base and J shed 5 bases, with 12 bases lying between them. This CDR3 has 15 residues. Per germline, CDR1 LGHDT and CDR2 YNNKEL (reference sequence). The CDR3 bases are TGTGCCAGCAGCCAAGGCGGGGTTCCCTATCAGCCCCAGCATTTT. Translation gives CASSQGGVPYQPQHF.

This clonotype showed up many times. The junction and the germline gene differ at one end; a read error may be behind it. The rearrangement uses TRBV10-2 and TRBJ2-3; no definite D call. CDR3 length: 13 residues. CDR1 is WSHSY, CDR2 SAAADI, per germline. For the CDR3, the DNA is TGTGCCAGCAGCGCAGAGAGCACAGATACGCAGTATTTT. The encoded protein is CASSAESTDTQYF.

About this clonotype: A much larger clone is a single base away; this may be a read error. CDR3 region: CASSVSSARPTTGELFF. The CDR3 DNA reads TGTGCCAGCAGTGTCTCGTCAGCCCGACCGACCACCGGGGAGCTGTTTTTT. V gene TRBV2 combines with J gene TRBJ2-2, with D hard to call. The CDR3 loop spans 17 amino acids. Looked up from germline, CDR1 is SNHLY and CDR2 is FYNNEI. V was trimmed by 4 bases and J by 4 bases, leaving 19 bases between them.

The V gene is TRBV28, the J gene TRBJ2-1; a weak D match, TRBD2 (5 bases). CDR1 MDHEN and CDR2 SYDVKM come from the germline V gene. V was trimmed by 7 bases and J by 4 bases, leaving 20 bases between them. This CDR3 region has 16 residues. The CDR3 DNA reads TGTGCCAGCACCCTCGGGGTGGGAGTACCTTACAATGAGCAGTTCTTC. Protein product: CASTLGVGVPYNEQFF.

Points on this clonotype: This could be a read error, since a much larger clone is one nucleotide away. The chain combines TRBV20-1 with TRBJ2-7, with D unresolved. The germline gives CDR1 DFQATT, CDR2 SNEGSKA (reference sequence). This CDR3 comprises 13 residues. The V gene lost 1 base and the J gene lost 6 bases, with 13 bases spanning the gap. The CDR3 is CSARAARNAEQYF. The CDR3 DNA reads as TGCAGTGCTAGAGCGGCCAGGAATGCCGAGCAGTACTTC.

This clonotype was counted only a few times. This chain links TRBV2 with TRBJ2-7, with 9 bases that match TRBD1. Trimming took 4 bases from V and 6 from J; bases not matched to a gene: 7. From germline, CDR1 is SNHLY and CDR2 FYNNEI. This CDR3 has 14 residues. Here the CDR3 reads CASSGYRQGVEQYF. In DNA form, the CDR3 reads TGTGCCAGCAGTGGCTACCGACAGGGGGTCGAGCAGTACTTC. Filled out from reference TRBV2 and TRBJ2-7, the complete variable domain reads EPEVTQTPSHQVTQMGQEVILRCVPISNHLYFYWYRQILGQKVEFLVSFYNNEISEKSEIFDDQFSVERPDGSNFTLKIRSTKLEDSAMYFCASSGYRQGVEQYFGPGTRLTVT.

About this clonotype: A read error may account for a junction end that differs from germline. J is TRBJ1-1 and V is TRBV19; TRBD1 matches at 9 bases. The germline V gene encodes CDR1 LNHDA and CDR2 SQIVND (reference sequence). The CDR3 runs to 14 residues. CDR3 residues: CASADRGRNTDAFF. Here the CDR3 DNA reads TGTGCCAGTGCGGACAGGGGCAGGAACACTGATGCTTTCTTT.

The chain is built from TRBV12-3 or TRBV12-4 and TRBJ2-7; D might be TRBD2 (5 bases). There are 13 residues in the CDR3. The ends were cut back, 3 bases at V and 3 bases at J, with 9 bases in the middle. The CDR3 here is CASSLFAGYEQYF. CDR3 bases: TGTGCCAGCAGTTTGTTTGCGGGCTACGAGCAGTACTTC.

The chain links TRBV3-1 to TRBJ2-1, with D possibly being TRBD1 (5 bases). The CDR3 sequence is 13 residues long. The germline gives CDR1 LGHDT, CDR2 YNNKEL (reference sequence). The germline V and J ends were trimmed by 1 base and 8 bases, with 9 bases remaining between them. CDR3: CASSQVEGDEQFF. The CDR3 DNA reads TGTGCCAGCAGCCAAGTAGAAGGGGATGAGCAGTTCTTC.

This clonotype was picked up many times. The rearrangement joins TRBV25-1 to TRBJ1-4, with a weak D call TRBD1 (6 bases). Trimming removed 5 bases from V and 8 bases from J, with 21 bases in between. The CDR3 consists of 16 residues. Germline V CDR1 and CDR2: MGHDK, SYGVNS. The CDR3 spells CASSRSRAGAEEKLFF. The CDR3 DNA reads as TGTGCCAGCAGTCGAAGTAGGGCAGGGGCAGAGGAAAAACTGTTTTTT.

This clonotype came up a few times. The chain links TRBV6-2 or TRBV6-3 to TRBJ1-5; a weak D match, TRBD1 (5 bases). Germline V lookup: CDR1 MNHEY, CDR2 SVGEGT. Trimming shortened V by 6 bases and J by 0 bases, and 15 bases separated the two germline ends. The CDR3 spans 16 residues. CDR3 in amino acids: CASRSTTGFSNQPQHF. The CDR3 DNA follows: TGTGCCAGCAGATCTACTACAGGATTTAGCAATCAGCCCCAGCATTTT.

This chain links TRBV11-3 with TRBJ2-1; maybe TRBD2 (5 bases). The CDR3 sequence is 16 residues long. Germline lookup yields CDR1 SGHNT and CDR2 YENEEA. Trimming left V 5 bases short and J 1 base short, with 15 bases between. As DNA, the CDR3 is TGTGCCAGCAGCCAGGACTCCTTCTCTTCCTACAATGAGCAGTTCTTC. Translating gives CASSQDSFSSYNEQFF.

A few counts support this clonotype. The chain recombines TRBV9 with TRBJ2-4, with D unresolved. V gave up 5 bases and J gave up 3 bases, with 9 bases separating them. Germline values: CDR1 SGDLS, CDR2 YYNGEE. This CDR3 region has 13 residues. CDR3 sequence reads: CASSSQDKNIQYF. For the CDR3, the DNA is TGTGCCAGCAGTAGTCAGGACAAAAACATTCAGTACTTC.

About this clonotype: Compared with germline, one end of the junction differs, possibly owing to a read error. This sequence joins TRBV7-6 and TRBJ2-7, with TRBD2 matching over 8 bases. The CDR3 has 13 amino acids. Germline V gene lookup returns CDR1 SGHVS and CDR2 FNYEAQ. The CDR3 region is CACSRGLVSEQYF. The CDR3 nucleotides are TGTGCCTGCAGCAGGGGACTAGTCTCCGAGCAGTACTTC. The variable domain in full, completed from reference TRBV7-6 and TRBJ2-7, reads GAGVSQSPRYKVTKRGQDVALRCDPISGHVSLYWYRQALGQGPEFLTYFNYEAQQDKSGLPNDRFSAERPEGSISTLTIQRTEQRDSAMYRCACSRGLVSEQYFGPGTRLTVT.